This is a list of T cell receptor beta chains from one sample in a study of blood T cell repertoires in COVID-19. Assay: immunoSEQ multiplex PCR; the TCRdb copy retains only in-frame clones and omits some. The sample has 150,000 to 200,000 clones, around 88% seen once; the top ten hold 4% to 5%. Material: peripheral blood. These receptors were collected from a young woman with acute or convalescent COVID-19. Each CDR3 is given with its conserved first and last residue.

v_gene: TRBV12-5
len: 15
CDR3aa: CASGNREASTDTQYF

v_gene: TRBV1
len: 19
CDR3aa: CTSSQVGTSVREIYNEQFF

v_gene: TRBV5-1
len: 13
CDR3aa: CASSLLSNTEAFF

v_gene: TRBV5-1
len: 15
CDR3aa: CASSFGDVTGGGYTF

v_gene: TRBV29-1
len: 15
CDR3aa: CSVGDRASGANVLTF

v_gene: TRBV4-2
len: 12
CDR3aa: CASMGAAYEQYF

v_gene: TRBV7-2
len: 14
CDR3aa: CASLRASGTYEQYF

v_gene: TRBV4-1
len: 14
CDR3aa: CASSQEYRMQGYTF

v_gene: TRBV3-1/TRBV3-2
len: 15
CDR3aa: CASSPAIGQTGELFF

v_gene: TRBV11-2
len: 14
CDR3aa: CASGLRESAGELFF

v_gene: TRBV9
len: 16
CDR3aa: CASSVSAVSGANVLTF

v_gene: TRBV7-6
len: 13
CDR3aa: CASSKGQTETQYF

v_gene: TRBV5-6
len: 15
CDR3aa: CASSLEGGFAGELFF

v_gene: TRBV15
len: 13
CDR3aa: CATSRDLSYEQYF

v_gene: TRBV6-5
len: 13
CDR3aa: CASSYITTGELFF

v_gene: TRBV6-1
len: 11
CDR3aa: CASSDRVRAFF

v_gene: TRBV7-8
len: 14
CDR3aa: CASSFFLSTGELFF

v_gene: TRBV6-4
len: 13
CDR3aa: CASSVTGDYGYTF

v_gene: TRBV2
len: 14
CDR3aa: CASRLGQGALVLHF

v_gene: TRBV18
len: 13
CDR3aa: CASSVRGQETQYF

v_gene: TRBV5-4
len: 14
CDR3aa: CASSSGGPYNEQFF

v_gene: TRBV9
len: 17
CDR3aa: CASSVALGAGGPQEQFF

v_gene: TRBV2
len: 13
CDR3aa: CASNFFGQEKLFF

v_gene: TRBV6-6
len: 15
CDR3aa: CASSRENGGGETQYF

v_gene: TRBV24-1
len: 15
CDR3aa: CATSDIQGAHYEQYF

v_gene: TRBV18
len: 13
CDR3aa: CASSPLVTDTQYF

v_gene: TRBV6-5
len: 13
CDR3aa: CASREIAYNEQFF

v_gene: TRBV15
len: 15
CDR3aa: CATAPGGALGYEQYF

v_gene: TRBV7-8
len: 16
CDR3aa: CASSRGQGLAKNIQYF

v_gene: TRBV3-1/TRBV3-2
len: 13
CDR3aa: CALSQGTKYEQYF

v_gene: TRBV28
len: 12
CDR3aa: CASRDINQPQHF

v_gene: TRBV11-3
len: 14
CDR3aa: CASSLHRDDNEQFF

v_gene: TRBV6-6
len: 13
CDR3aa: CASDDTAGETQYF

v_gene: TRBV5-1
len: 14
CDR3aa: CASSLEGSTDTQYF

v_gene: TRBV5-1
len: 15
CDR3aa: CASKLFKTGEETQYF

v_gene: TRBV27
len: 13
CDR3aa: CASRPTGASEQYF

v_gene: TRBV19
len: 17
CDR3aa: CASSNKGGSGFFNEQFF

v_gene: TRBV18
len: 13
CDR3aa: CASSPGLVYEQYF

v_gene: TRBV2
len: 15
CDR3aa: CASSELQGWYNEQFF

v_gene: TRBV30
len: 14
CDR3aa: CAWSRGDSGNTIYF

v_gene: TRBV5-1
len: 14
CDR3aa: CASSHGQGEGTQYF

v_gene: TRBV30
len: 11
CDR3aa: CASKPGVGYTF

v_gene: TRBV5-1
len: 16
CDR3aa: CASSLGGTHGTDTQYF

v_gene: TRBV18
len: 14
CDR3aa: CASSPAFSRNEQFF

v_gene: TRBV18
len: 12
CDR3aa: CASSDQDYEQYF

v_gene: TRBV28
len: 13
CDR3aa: CASWAGAHYEQYF

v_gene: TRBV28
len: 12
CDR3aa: CASRGDTYEQYF

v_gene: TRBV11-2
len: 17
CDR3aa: CASSLGASGNILYEQFF

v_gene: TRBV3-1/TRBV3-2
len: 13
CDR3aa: CASSQVSGTEAFF

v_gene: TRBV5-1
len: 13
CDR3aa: CASSLAQGDTQYF

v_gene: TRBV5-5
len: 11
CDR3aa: CASSLLGQQFF

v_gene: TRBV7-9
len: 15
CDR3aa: CASSAPEGGKNEAFF

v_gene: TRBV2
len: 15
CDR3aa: CASSETGATNEKLFF

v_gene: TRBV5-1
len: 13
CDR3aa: CASSKREEETQYF

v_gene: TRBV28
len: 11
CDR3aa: CATSVSQPQHF

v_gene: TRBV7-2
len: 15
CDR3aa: CASSSGTSRTDTQYF

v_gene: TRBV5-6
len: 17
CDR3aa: CASSLLDRGPNTGELFF

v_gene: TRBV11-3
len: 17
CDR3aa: CASSLEAGTASYNEQFF

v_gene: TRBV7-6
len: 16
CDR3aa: CASSPVGTSGPYEQYF